This T cell receptor beta chain was profiled in a study of cytomegalovirus exposure and HLA in healthy donors. Whole-study context: Some 85 million unique TCRs, all from HLA-typed donors, were included in an early release of the data.

Study results and limitations: In a later analysis, common viral pathogens appeared linked to several of the most significant clusters. A later analysis showed that HLA-associated TCR beta chains had undergone more clonal expansion than equally common others. The study flagged roughly 160 TCR beta chains as cytomegalovirus-associated.

The PCR employed 60 Vbeta primers together with 13 Jbeta primers. Repertoires were generated with immunoSEQ multiplex PCR, while TCRdb's copy carries only in-frame clones and drops some. The profile covers under 250,000 clones, with over 75% appearing a single time and about 0.47% taken by the ten largest. The V end was cut by 4 bases, the J end by 9 bases, with 11 bases between. Germline-derived CDR1 and CDR2 are SGHKS and YYEKEE (reference sequence). This CDR3 comprises 12 residues. A note on this clone: Its antigen remains unidentified.

This receptor was obtained from a boy aged 10-17 years in good health and CMV-seronegative. This chain links TRBV5-5 with TRBJ2-1, with a weak D call TRBD1 (5 bases). Sequenced: PBMCs. The CDR3 loop reads CASSQVGAEQFF. In DNA form, the CDR3 reads TGTGCCAGCAGCCAGGTTGGGGCTGAGCAGTTCTTC. Together with reference TRBV5-5 and TRBJ2-1, the CDR3 gives the full variable domain: DAGVTQSPTHLIKTRGQQVTLRCSPISGHKSVSWYQQVLGQGPQFIFQYYEKEERGRGNFPDRFSARQFPNYSSELNVNALLLGDSALYLCASSQVGAEQFFGPGTRLTVL.